Below, 5 T cell receptor beta chains from the same sample are listed, as sequenced in a study of shared clonotypes between healthy human individuals. Profiled with immunoSEQ multiplex PCR; TCRdb holds only in-frame clones, not every one. Among approximately 720,000 clones listed, under 95% were seen once. CD45RO negativity and positive selection for CCR7 defined naive CD8 cells, a population that excluded terminally differentiated effector memory CD45RA+ cells. Sequencing was performed on naive CD8+ T cells sorted from blood. All receptors derive from a man aged 30 to 39 in good health.

This clone was found a few times. The CDR3 nucleotides read TGTGCCAGCACCCAACCGGGGGACCACTATGGCTACACCTTC. It specifies CASTQPGDHYGYTF. The rearrangement uses TRBV7-9 and TRBJ1-2; a possible D gene is TRBD1 (5 bases). V lost 7 bases and J 3 bases, leaving 15 bases between the germline ends. The CDR3 consists of 14 residues. Germline loops: CDR1 SEHNR, CDR2 FQNEAQ (reference sequence).

The rearrangement joins TRBV7-6 to TRBJ2-7; D not resolved. Per the germline V gene, CDR1 is SGHVS and CDR2 is FNYEAQ. The CDR3 runs to 12 residues. V lost 2 bases to trimming and J lost 6 bases, with 8 bases between them. The CDR3 nucleotides are TGTGCCAGCAGCTTAAGACCGGGCGAGCAGTACTTC. It specifies CASSLRPGEQYF.

The J gene is TRBJ2-3, the V gene TRBV28, with D perhaps given as TRBD1 or TRBD2 (7 bases each). The CDR3 covers 16 residues. In germline, CDR1 is MDHEN, CDR2 SYDVKM. V was clipped by 5 bases and J by 0 bases, with 15 bases between them. In DNA form, the CDR3 reads TGTGCCAGCAGTCCCAGGGAGGGGGCTAGCACAGATACGCAGTATTTT. As protein: CASSPREGASTDTQYF.

The rearrangement links TRBV7-6 to TRBJ2-5, with D perhaps TRBD1 or TRBD2 (5 bases each). Trimming took off 1 base at V and 7 bases at J, with 13 bases between the two ends. There are 14 residues in the CDR3. Germline-derived CDR1 and CDR2 are SGHVS and FNYEAQ. The CDR3 region has the DNA TGTGCCAGCAGCTTAGGGGACGGCGGCACGACCCAGTACTTC. Its translation is CASSLGDGGTTQYF.

This chain links TRBV4-3 with TRBJ2-1; unclear D gene. Germline V CDR1 and CDR2: LGHNA, YSLEER. V dropped 0 bases and J dropped 0 bases, with 6 bases sitting between them. The CDR3 totals 15 residues. The CDR3 DNA sequence: TGCGCCAGCAGCCAAGATCTAAGCTCCTACAATGAGCAGTTCTTC. Translated: CASSQDLSSYNEQFF.